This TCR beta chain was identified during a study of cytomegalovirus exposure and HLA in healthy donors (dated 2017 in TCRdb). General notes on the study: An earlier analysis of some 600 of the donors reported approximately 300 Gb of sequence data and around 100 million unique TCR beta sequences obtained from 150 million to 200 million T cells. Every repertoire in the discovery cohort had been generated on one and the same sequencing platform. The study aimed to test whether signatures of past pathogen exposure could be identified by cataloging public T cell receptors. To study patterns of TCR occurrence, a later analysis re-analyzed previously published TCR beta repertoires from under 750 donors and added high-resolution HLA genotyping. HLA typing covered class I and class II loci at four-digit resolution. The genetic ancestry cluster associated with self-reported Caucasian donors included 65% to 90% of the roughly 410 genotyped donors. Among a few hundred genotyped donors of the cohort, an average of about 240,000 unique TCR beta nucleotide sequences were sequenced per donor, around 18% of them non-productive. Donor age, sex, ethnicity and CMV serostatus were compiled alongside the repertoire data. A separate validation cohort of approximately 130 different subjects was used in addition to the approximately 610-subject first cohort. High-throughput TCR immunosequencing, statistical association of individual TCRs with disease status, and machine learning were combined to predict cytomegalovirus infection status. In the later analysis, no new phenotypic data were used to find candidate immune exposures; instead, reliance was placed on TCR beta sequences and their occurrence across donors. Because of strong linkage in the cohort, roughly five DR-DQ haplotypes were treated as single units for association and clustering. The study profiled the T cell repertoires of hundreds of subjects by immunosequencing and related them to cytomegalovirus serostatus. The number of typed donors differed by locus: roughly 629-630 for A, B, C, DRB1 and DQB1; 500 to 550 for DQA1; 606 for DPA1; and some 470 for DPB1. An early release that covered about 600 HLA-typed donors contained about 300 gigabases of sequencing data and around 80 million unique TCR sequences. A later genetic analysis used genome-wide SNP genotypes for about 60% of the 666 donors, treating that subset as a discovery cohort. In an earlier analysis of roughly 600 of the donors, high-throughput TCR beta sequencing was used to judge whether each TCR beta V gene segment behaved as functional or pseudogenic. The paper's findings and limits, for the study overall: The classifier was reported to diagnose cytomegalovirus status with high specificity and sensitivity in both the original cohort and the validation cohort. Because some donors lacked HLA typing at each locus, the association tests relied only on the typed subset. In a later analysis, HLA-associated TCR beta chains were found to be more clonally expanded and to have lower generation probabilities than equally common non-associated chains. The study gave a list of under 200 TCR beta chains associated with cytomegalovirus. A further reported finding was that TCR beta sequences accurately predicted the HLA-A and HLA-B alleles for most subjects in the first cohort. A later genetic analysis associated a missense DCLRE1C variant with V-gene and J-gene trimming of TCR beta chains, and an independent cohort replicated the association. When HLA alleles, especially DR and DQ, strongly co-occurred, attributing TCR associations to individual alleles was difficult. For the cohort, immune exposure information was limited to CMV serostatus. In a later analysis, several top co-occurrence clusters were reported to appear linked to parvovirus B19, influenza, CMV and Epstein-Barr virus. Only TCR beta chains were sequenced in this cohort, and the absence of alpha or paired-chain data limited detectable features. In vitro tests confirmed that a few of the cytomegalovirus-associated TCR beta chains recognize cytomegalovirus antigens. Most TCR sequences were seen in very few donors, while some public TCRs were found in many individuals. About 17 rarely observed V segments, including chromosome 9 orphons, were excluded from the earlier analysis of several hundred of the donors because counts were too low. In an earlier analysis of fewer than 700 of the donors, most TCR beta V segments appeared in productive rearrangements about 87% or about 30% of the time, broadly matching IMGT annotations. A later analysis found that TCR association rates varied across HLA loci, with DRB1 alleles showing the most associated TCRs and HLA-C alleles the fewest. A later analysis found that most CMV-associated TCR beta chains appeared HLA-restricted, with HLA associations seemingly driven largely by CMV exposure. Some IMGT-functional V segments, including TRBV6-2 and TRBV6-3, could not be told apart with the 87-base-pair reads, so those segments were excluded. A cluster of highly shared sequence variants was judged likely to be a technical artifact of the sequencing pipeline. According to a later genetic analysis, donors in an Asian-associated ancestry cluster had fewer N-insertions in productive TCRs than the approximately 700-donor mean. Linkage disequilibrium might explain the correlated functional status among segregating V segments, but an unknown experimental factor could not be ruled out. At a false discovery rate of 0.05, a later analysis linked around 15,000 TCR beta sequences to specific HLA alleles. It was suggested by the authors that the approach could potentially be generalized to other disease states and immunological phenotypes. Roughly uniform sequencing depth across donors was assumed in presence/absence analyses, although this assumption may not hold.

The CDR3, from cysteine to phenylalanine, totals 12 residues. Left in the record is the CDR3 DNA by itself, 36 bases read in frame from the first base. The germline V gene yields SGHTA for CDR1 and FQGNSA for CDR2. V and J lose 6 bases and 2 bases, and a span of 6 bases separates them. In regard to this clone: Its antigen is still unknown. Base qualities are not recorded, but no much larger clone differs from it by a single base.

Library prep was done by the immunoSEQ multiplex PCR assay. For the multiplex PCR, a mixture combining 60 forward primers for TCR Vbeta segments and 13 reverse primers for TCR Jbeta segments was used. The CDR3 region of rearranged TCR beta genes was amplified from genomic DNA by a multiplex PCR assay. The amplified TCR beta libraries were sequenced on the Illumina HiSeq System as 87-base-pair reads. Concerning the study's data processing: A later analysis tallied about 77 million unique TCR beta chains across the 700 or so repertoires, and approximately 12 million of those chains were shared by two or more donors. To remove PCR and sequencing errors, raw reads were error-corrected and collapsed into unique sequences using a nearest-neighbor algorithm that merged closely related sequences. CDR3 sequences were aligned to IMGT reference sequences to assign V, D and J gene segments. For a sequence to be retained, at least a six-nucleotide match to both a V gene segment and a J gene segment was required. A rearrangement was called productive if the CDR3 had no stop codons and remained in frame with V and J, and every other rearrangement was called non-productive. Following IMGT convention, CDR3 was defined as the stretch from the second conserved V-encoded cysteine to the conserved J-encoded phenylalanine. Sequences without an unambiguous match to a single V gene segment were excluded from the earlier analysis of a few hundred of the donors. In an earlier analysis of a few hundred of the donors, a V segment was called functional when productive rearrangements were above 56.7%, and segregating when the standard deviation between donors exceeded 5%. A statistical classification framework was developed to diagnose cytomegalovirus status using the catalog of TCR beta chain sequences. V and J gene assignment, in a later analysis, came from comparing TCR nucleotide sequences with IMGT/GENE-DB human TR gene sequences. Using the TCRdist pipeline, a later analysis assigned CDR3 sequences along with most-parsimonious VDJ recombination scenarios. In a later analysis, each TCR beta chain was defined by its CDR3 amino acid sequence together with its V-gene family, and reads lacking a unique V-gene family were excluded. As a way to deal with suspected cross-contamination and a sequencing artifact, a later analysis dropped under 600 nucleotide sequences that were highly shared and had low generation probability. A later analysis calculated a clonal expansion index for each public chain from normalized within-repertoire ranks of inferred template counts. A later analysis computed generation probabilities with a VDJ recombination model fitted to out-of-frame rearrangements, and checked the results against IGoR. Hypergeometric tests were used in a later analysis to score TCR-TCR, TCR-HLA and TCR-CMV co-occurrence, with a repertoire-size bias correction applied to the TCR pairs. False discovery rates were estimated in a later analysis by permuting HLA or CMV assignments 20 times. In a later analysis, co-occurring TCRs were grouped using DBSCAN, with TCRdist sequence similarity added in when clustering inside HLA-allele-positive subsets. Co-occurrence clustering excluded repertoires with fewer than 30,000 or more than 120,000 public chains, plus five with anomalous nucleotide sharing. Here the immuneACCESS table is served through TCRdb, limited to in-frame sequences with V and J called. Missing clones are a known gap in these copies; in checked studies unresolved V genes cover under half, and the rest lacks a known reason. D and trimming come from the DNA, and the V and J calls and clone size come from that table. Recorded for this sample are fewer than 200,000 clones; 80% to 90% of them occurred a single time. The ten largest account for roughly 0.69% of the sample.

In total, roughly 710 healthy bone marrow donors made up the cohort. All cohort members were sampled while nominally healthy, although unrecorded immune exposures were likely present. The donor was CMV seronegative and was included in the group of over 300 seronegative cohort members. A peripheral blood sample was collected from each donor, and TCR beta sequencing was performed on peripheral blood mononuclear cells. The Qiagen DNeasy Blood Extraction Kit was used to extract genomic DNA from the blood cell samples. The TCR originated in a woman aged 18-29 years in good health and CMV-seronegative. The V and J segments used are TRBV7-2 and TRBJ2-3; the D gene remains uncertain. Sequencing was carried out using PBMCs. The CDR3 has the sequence CASRQNTDTQYF. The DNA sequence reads TGTGCCAGCAGGCAGAACACAGATACGCAGTATTTT.